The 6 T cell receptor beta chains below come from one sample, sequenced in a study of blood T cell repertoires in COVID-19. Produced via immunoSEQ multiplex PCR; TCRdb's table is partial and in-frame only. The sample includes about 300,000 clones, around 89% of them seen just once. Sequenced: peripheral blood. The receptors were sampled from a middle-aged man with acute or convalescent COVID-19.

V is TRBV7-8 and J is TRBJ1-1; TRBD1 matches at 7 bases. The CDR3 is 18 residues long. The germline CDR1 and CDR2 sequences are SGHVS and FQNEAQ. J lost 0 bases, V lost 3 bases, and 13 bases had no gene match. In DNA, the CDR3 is TGTGCCAGCAGCTTCCCTGCCAGCGGGGGACAGCTGAACACTGAAGCTTTCTTT. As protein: CASSFPASGGQLNTEAFF.

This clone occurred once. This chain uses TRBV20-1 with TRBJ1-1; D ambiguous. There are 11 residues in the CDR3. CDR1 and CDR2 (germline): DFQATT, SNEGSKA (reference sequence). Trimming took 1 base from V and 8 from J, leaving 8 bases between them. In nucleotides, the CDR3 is TGCAGTGCTAGAGCCAGTTCAGAAGCTTTCTTT. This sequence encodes CSARASSEAFF.

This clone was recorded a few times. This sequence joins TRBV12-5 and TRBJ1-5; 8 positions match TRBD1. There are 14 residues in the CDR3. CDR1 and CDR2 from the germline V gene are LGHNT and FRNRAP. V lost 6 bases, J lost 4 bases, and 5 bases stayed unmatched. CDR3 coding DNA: TGTGCTAGTGGGGCAGGGGGCTGGAATCAGCCCCAGCATTTT. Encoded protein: CASGAGGWNQPQHF.

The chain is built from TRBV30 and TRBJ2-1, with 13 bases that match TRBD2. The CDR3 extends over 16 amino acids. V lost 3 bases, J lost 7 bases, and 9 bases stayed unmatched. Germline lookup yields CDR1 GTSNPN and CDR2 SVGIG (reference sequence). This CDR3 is CAWSATSGGAGNEQFF. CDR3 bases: TGTGCCTGGAGCGCTACTAGCGGGGGGGCGGGGAATGAGCAGTTCTTC.

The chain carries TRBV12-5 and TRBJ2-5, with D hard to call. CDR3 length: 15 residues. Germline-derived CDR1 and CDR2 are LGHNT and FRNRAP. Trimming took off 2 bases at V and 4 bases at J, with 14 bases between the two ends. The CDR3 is CASGLFRPPGETQYF. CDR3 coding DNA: TGTGCTAGTGGTTTGTTCAGGCCCCCTGGAGAGACCCAGTACTTC.

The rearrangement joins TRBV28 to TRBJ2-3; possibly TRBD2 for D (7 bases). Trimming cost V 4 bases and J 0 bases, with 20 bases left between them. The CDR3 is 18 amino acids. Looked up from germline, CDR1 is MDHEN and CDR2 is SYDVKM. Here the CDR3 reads CASSWGRGSRSSTDTQYF. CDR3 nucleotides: TGTGCCAGCAGTTGGGGGCGGGGGTCCCGCTCTAGCACAGATACGCAGTATTTT. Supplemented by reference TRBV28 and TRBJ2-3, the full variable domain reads DVKVTQSSRYLVKRTGEKVFLECVQDMDHENMFWYRQDPGLGLRLIYFSYDVKMKEKGDIPEGYSVSREKKERFSLILESASTNQTSMYLCASSWGRGSRSSTDTQYFGPGTRLTVL.